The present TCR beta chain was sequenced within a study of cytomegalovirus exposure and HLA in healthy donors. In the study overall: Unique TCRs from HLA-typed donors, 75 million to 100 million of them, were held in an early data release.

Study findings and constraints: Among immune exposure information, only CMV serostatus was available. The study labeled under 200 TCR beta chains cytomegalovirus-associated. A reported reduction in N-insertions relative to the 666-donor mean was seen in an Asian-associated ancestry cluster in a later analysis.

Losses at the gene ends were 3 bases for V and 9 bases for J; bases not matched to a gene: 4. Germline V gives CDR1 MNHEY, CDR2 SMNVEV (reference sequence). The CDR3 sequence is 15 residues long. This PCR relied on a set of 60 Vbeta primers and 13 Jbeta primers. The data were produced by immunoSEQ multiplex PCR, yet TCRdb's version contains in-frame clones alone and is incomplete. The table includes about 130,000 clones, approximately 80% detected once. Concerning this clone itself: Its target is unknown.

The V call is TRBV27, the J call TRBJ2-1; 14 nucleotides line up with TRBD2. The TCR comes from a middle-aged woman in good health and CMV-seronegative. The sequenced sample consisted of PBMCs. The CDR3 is CASSFGTSGSGEQFF. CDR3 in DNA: TGTGCCAGCAGTTTTGGGACTAGCGGGAGTGGTGAGCAGTTCTTC.